Shown below are 27 T cell receptor beta chains from a single sample sequenced in a study of T cell responses to AZD1222 COVID-19 vaccine. Sequenced by immunoSEQ multiplex PCR; TCRdb stores in-frame clones only, minus some. The table includes more than 60,000 clones, about 85% detected once. This specimen consisted of peripheral blood, obtained on day 0 of AZD1222 vaccination. Every receptor here comes from an adult in good health.

The chain carries TRBV6-1 and TRBJ2-3, with D tentatively TRBD2 (6 bases). The germline V and J ends were trimmed by 3 bases and 5 bases, with 15 bases remaining between them. Per germline, CDR1 MNHNS and CDR2 SASEGT. This CDR3 is 15 amino acids long. The CDR3 reads CASSDIGGVVDTQYF. CDR3 nucleotide sequence: TGTGCCAGCAGTGATATCGGCGGGGTGGTAGATACGCAGTATTTT.

Judged by abundance, this clone is medium-sized. This chain connects TRBV27 to TRBJ1-5, with a possible D match to TRBD1 (5 bases). Germline CDR1 is MNHEY and CDR2 is SMNVEV (reference sequence). With 5 bases removed from V and 6 bases from J, the gap between germline ends came to 14 bases. This CDR3 has 14 amino acids. In DNA, the CDR3 is TGTGCCAGCAGTCGGGGCCCCTTTGGTCAGCCCCAGCATTTT. It translates to CASSRGPFGQPQHF.

The chain couples TRBV11-2 to TRBJ2-2, with D unresolved. Germline V lookup: CDR1 SGHAT, CDR2 FQNNGV. The V and J ends lost 2 bases and 0 bases respectively, with 7 bases between them. CDR3 length: 15 amino acids. For the CDR3, the DNA is TGTGCCAGCAGCTTATGGATCGCGAACACCGGGGAGCTGTTTTTT. Residues: CASSLWIANTGELFF.

This clone was counted once. The chain joins TRBV15 to TRBJ2-1, with D perhaps given as TRBD1 or TRBD2 (6 bases each). The CDR3 covers 15 residues. V lost 3 bases and J 0 bases, leaving 9 bases between the germline ends. Germline CDR1 is LNHNV and CDR2 is YYDKDF (reference sequence). Written as DNA, the CDR3 is TGTGCCACCAGCAGGAGGGGGGACTCCTACAATGAGCAGTTCTTC. Translation gives CATSRRGDSYNEQFF.

This clone was seen only once. The chain has TRBV6-5 and TRBJ1-2; D is possibly TRBD1 (5 bases). V gave up 9 bases and J gave up 1 base, with 12 bases separating them. CDR1 MNHEY and CDR2 SVGAGI come from the germline V gene. CDR3 length equals 13 residues. As DNA, the CDR3 is TGTGCCAGTCGGACAAAACTTAACTATGGCTACACCTTC. The encoded protein is CASRTKLNYGYTF.

The chain employs TRBV28 and TRBJ1-2; TRBD1 might be the D (6 bases). Trimming removed 6 bases at V and 7 bases at J, with 18 bases between. CDR3 length: 14 amino acids. Germline V CDR1 and CDR2: MDHEN, SYDVKM. Written as DNA, the CDR3 is TGTGCCAGCAGCCTTGGGATAAAGGGGGGTGGCTACACCTTC. Its translation: CASSLGIKGGGYTF.

V and J are TRBV7-8 and TRBJ1-5; D perhaps matches TRBD1 (6 bases). The germline V gene encodes CDR1 SGHVS and CDR2 FQNEAQ. V lost 0 bases and J lost 7, with 13 bases in between. This CDR3 is built from 15 residues. CDR3 in amino acids: CASSLAGPQGQPQHF. In DNA, the CDR3 is TGTGCCAGCAGCTTAGCGGGCCCCCAGGGGCAGCCCCAGCATTTT.

The chain combines TRBV9 with TRBJ2-1, with 11 nucleotides matching TRBD2. The CDR3 consists of 16 residues. The V and J ends lost 4 bases and 4 bases, in that order; junction bases with no gene match: 7. From germline, CDR1 is SGDLS and CDR2 YYNGEE. CDR3 nucleotides: TGTGCCAGCAGCCCCAGACTAGCGGGGTTTTACAATGAGCAGTTCTTC. Translated: CASSPRLAGFYNEQFF.

The chain joins TRBV12-3 or TRBV12-4 to TRBJ2-7; D is ambiguous. V was trimmed by 5 bases and J by 4 bases, leaving 6 bases between them. CDR3 length: 11 residues. The CDR3 DNA is TGTGCCAGCAGTACCGGGTACGAGCAGTACTTC. It encodes CASSTGYEQYF.

The table lists this clone with a few counts. CDR3 in DNA: TGTGCCTGGGCCAATGGAAACACCATATATTTT. Residues: CAWANGNTIYF. The chain employs TRBV30 and TRBJ1-3; D not resolved. The CDR3 is made up of 11 amino acids. V was pared by 5 bases and J by 3 bases, with 5 bases between. Germline assignment: CDR1 GTSNPN and CDR2 SVGIG (reference sequence).

In this sample, this clone turned up once. The CDR3 bases are TGTGCCAGCAGTTCCCGGGGAGGGGCCCTTCGGCGGGGAGCCAACGTCCTGACTTTC. It translates to CASSSRGGALRRGANVLTF. The rearrangement links TRBV6-2 or TRBV6-3 to TRBJ2-6; 7 bases fit TRBD2. Looked up from germline, CDR1 is MNHEY and CDR2 is SVGEGT. V lost 4 bases and J lost 7; bases outside the gene matches: 19. This CDR3 is 19 amino acids long.

The chain is built from TRBV30 and TRBJ2-7; D remains ambiguous. CDR3 length: 13 residues. Germline assignment: CDR1 GTSNPN and CDR2 SVGIG (reference sequence). The V gene lost 1 base and the J gene lost 4 bases, with 11 bases spanning the gap. CDR3 nucleotide sequence: TGTGCCTGGAGTGACATAGGAACGTACGAGCAGTACTTC. Translation: CAWSDIGTYEQYF.

The V gene is TRBV28, the J gene TRBJ2-6; D is ambiguous. This CDR3 is 16 amino acids long. V was cut by 4 bases and J by 2 bases, with 12 bases left in between. Per the germline V gene, CDR1 is MDHEN and CDR2 is SYDVKM. The CDR3 bases are TGTGCCAGCAGTTCGTATTCGGAACCTGGGGCCAACGTCCTGACTTTC. The encoded protein is CASSSYSEPGANVLTF. Complete variable domain (other parts from reference TRBV28 and TRBJ2-6): DVKVTQSSRYLVKRTGEKVFLECVQDMDHENMFWYRQDPGLGLRLIYFSYDVKMKEKGDIPEGYSVSREKKERFSLILESASTNQTSMYLCASSSYSEPGANVLTFGAGSRLTVL.

The CDR3 DNA reads TGTGCCAGCTGGCGTGTGCCTAACACTGAAGCTTTCTTT. Translating gives CASWRVPNTEAFF. The chain carries TRBV27 and TRBJ1-1; D is undetermined. Trimming stripped 8 bases from V and 2 bases from J, with 12 bases between. CDR3 size: 13 residues. Per germline, CDR1 MNHEY and CDR2 SMNVEV (reference sequence).

The rearrangement links TRBV5-5 to TRBJ2-3; D not resolved. In germline, CDR1 is SGHKS, CDR2 YYEKEE (reference sequence). There are 13 residues in the CDR3. Trimming shortened V by 4 bases and J by 3 bases, and 9 bases separated the two germline ends. CDR3 sequence (DNA): TGTGCCAGCAGCCCGGAGTTGACAGATACGCAGTATTTT. It encodes CASSPELTDTQYF.

The chain carries TRBV9 and TRBJ2-6; tentatively, D is TRBD1 (6 bases). The germline V gene encodes CDR1 SGDLS and CDR2 YYNGEE. The V and J ends lost 4 bases and 0 bases respectively, with 14 bases between them. The CDR3 sequence is 17 residues long. The CDR3 protein is CASSPQGLNSGANVLTF. The CDR3 DNA reads as TGTGCCAGCAGCCCGCAGGGGCTCAACTCTGGGGCCAACGTCCTGACTTTC.

The chain joins TRBV5-1 to TRBJ2-3, with TRBD2 identical over 10 bases. CDR1 is SGHRS, CDR2 YFSETQ, per germline. After removal of 1 base from V and 1 base from J, the junction contained 6 bases not matched to a gene. This CDR3 spans 17 amino acids. CDR3 nucleotide sequence: TGCGCCAGCAGCTTGTTTACTAGCGGGGACCGCACAGATACGCAGTATTTT. Encoded protein: CASSLFTSGDRTDTQYF.

The V gene is TRBV10-3, the J gene TRBJ1-2; 8 bases align to TRBD1. Germline V gives CDR1 ENHRY, CDR2 SYGVKD. V lost 7 bases and J lost 8; bases outside the gene matches: 3. This CDR3 comprises 11 residues. The CDR3 DNA sequence: TGTGCCATCAAGACAGGGGAAGGCTACACCTTC. Translation: CAIKTGEGYTF.

V is TRBV29-1 and J is TRBJ1-2; tentatively, D is TRBD1 (5 bases). CDR1 is SQVTM and CDR2 is ANQGSEA in the germline V gene. This CDR3 region has 16 residues. Trimming removed 0 bases at V and 5 bases at J, with 19 bases between. CDR3 sequence reads: CSVEEAAWGLGYGYTF. The CDR3, as DNA: TGCAGCGTTGAAGAAGCGGCTTGGGGGTTAGGGTATGGCTACACCTTC.

The chain carries TRBV5-6 and TRBJ2-7, with D perhaps TRBD1 (6 bases). The CDR3 has 13 amino acids. CDR1 and CDR2 from the germline V gene are SGHDT and YYEEEE. V lost 7 bases and J lost 8, with 19 bases in between. Written as DNA, the CDR3 is TGTGCCAGCCATAGGCCAGGGGACATCAAGCAGTACTTC. Translation gives CASHRPGDIKQYF.

The chain uses TRBV6-5 and TRBJ1-6; TRBD1 is a possible D gene (5 bases). The CDR3 length is 14 residues. The V and J ends lost 6 bases and 7 bases respectively, with 13 bases between them. Germline loops: CDR1 MNHEY, CDR2 SVGAGI. CDR3 coding DNA: TGTGCCAGCAGCCCGGTCGGGGGGAATTCACCCCTCCACTTT. Its translation is CASSPVGGNSPLHF.

This clone was observed a few times. CDR3 residues: CAIQGSNYGYTF. The CDR3 bases are TGTGCCATTCAGGGGTCTAACTATGGCTACACCTTC. The chain has TRBV10-3 and TRBJ1-2; a weak D match, TRBD1 (6 bases). With 9 bases removed from V and 0 bases from J, the gap between germline ends came to 8 bases. Germline assignment: CDR1 ENHRY and CDR2 SYGVKD. The length of the CDR3 is 12 residues.

This clone has only a few counts. V gene TRBV5-6 combines with J gene TRBJ1-5; D is unclear. Trimming removed 1 base from V and 2 bases from J, with 13 bases in between. The CDR3 is 16 residues long. Germline V gene lookup returns CDR1 SGHDT and CDR2 YYEEEE. This CDR3 reads CASSLRGVFGNQPQHF. The CDR3 nucleotides are TGTGCCAGCAGCTTGCGGGGAGTCTTTGGCAATCAGCCCCAGCATTTT.

The chain is built from TRBV12-5 and TRBJ2-5; a weak D match, TRBD2 (5 bases). The length of the CDR3 is 14 residues. The V gene lost 5 bases and the J gene lost 0 bases, with 10 bases spanning the gap. The germline V gene encodes CDR1 LGHNT and CDR2 FRNRAP. The CDR3: CASGSIAYQETQYF. CDR3 DNA sequence: TGTGCTAGTGGTAGCATAGCGTACCAAGAGACCCAGTACTTC. Supplemented by reference TRBV12-5 and TRBJ2-5, the full variable domain reads DARVTQTPRHKVTEMGQEVTMRCQPILGHNTVFWYRQTMMQGLELLAYFRNRAPLDDSGMPKDRFSAEMPDATLATLKIQPSEPRDSAVYFCASGSIAYQETQYFGPGTRLLVL.

The chain carries TRBV19 and TRBJ1-1; 10 bases match TRBD1. The CDR3 is 14 residues long. Germline V gives CDR1 LNHDA, CDR2 SQIVND (reference sequence). The J segment lost 5 bases and the V segment lost 5 bases, leaving 5 bases of the junction unmatched. The CDR3 DNA reads as TGTGCCAGTAGTTGGGACAGGGGAGTAACTGAAGCTTTCTTT. Residues: CASSWDRGVTEAFF.

The chain carries TRBV29-1 and TRBJ2-3; D perhaps matches TRBD1 (5 bases). Trimming took off 7 bases at V and 1 base at J, with 15 bases between the two ends. The length of the CDR3 is 14 residues. Germline lookup yields CDR1 SQVTM and CDR2 ANQGSEA. The CDR3 is CSADPEGGTDTQYF. CDR3 nucleotide sequence: TGCAGCGCCGACCCGGAAGGGGGCACAGATACGCAGTATTTT.

J is TRBJ2-1 and V is TRBV3-1 (or the pseudogene TRBV3-2); 12 bases are shared with TRBD2. Germline CDR1 LGHDT, CDR2 YNNKEL (reference sequence). Trimming removed 4 bases from V and 4 bases from J; junction bases left unmatched: 8. This CDR3 comprises 17 residues. The CDR3 loop is CASSPLAGGIRYNEQFF. Written as DNA, the CDR3 is TGTGCCAGCAGCCCGCTAGCGGGGGGGATCAGATACAATGAGCAGTTCTTC.